This TCR beta chain was profiled in a study of T cell responses to AZD1222 COVID-19 vaccine. Study-wide results and caveats: Reports say nearly half of spike-specific TCRs go after unmutated variant regions. Mostly white British, mostly female donors; authors suggested clonal diversity may be underestimated. Two doses of AZD1222 preceded a rise in Spike-specific TCR breadth and depth. Just a handful of AZD1222 recipients were seropositive at baseline.

This CDR3 has 15 residues. Germline V gene lookup returns CDR1 MNHEY and CDR2 SMNVEV (reference sequence). V was pared by 7 bases and J by 2 bases, with 15 bases between. Produced via immunoSEQ multiplex PCR; TCRdb's table is partial and in-frame only. Here the sample spans fewer than 150,000 clones, 90% to 95% being singletons. Remarks on this clone: Its antigen is not known.

The rearrangement links TRBV27 to TRBJ1-5; no definite D call. The source was peripheral blood, collected 28 days after the second AZD1222 dose. The clonotype was recovered from an adult who received the AZD1222 COVID-19 vaccine. The CDR3 nucleotides are TGTGCCAGCACCACTCACCCTTGGGGCAATCAGCCCCAGCATTTT. Protein sequence: CASTTHPWGNQPQHF.